These 30 T cell receptor beta chains originate from one sample sequenced in a study of glioma-infiltrating T cells. Amplification of TCR alpha and beta CDR3 regions from RNA used iRepertoire nested multiplex PCR. TCRdb reprocessed the multiplex PCR reads with MiXCR, giving one entry per CDR3 protein. The sample holds more than 350,000 distinct CDR3 sequences; less than 50% are singletons and the top ten take 12%. Sequencing input: glioma tissue, nonneoplastic brain tissue, or PBMCs (not recorded which). Every receptor here comes from a human donor with low-grade glioma or glioblastoma, undergoing nonglioma brain surgery, or in good health (not recorded which).

The sample holds many counts of this clonotype. The gene calls are TRBV6-1 and TRBJ1-3; D not certain. Trimming pared 8 bases from V and 0 bases from J, leaving 5 bases between. This CDR3 region has 12 residues. From germline, CDR1 is MNHNS and CDR2 SASEGT. CDR3 loop: CASLSSGNTIYF. CDR3 nucleotides: TGTGCCAGCTTAAGCTCTGGAAACACCATATATTTT.

This clonotype has a handful of counts. J is TRBJ1-1 and V is TRBV15; TRBD1 matches at 10 bases. With V trimmed by 4 bases and J by 8 bases, 7 bases remained unmatched. The CDR3 loop spans 14 amino acids. Germline CDR1 is LNHNV and CDR2 is YYDKDF (reference sequence). This CDR3 reads CATSKFDRGLEAFF. The DNA of the CDR3 is TGTGCCACCAGCAAATTCGACAGGGGGCTAGAAGCTTTCTTT.

The rearrangement uses TRBV14 and TRBJ1-1; D not certain. Germline V gene lookup returns CDR1 SGHDN and CDR2 FVKESK. The CDR3 spans 13 residues. V was clipped by 0 bases and J by 4 bases, with 6 bases between them. CDR3 coding DNA: TGTGCCAGCAGCCAAGAAAGATTCACTGAAGCTTTCTTT. Protein sequence: CASSQERFTEAFF.

V usage is TRBV4-1 and J usage is TRBJ2-7; 8 nucleotides match TRBD1. Germline-derived CDR1 and CDR2 are MGHRA and YSYEKL. The CDR3 is 13 residues long. J was trimmed by 5 bases and V by 6 bases; bases with no gene match: 6. The CDR3 DNA sequence: TGCGCCAGCAGTCTGGTGGACAGGGACGAGCAGTACTTC. Protein sequence: CASSLVDRDEQYF.

The rearrangement uses TRBV27 and TRBJ2-1, with 9 bases fitting TRBD2. CDR3 length: 16 residues. CDR1 is MNHEY, CDR2 SMNVEV, per germline (reference sequence). J lost 9 bases, V lost 1 base, and 10 bases had no gene match. The CDR3 DNA is TGTGCCAGCAGTTTATGGGGCGGGAGGGCCTCTAGTGAGCAGTTCTTC. This codes for CASSLWGGRASSEQFF.

As regards this clonotype: A much larger clone differs from this one at a single base, so this may be a read error. The V gene is TRBV7-2, the J gene TRBJ2-1, with unresolved D. CDR1 and CDR2 from the germline V gene are SGHTA and FQGNSA. The CDR3 is 14 amino acids. Trimming stripped 8 bases from V and 3 bases from J, with 14 bases between. The CDR3, as DNA: TGTGCCAGCGGCCCGAGACCCCTCTACAATGAGCAGTTCTTC. This gives the protein CASGPRPLYNEQFF.

Concerning this clonotype: A much more abundant neighbour one base away suggests this may be a read error. The chain joins TRBV6-5 to TRBJ1-2; D is unresolved. The CDR3 spans 15 residues. V was trimmed by 7 bases and J by 4 bases, leaving 19 bases between them. In germline, CDR1 is MNHEY, CDR2 SVGAGI. CDR3 sequence reads: CASTLGRWNPYGYTF. The CDR3 coding sequence is TGTGCCAGCACCCTAGGCAGGTGGAACCCCTATGGCTACACCTTC.

To note about this clonotype: A much larger clone differs by one base, so this may be a read error. The chain uses TRBV28 and TRBJ1-1; no definite D call. The V gene lost 5 bases and the J gene lost 6 bases, with 22 bases spanning the gap. In germline, CDR1 is MDHEN, CDR2 SYDVKM. There are 16 residues in the CDR3. CDR3 amino acids: CASSEAVCKAMPEAFF. Written as DNA, the CDR3 is TGTGCCAGCAGTGAAGCGGTGTGCAAGGCGATGCCTGAAGCTTTCTTT.

This chain joins TRBV28 and TRBJ2-3; D call uncertain. CDR3 size: 10 residues. V gave up 10 bases and J gave up 5 bases, with 7 bases separating them. Germline V CDR1 and CDR2: MDHEN, SYDVKM. This CDR3 reads CATYLDTQYF. The CDR3 DNA sequence: TGTGCCACCTACTTAGATACGCAGTATTTT. The whole variable domain, filled in from reference TRBV28 and TRBJ2-3, reads DVKVTQSSRYLVKRTGEKVFLECVQDMDHENMFWYRQDPGLGLRLIYFSYDVKMKEKGDIPEGYSVSREKKERFSLILESASTNQTSMYLCATYLDTQYFGPGTRLTVL.

The sample holds many counts of this clonotype. The chain links TRBV6-2 or TRBV6-3 to TRBJ1-1; D not resolved. The CDR3 contains 15 residues. The germline V gene encodes CDR1 MNHEY and CDR2 SVGEGT. Trimming pared 2 bases from V and 1 base from J, leaving 11 bases between. In DNA form, the CDR3 reads TGTGCCAGCAGTTACGCGGGGTTCGGGAACACTGAAGCTTTCTTT. Its translation is CASSYAGFGNTEAFF.

The rearrangement links TRBV7-2 to TRBJ1-4; the D is unclear. The CDR3 is made up of 15 amino acids. V shed 5 bases and J shed 7 bases, with 17 bases lying between them. Per the germline V gene, CDR1 is SGHTA and CDR2 is FQGNSA. The CDR3 spells CASSPRLAYGEKLFF. The DNA for the CDR3 is TGTGCCAGCAGCCCTCGCCTCGCCTATGGTGAAAAACTGTTTTTT.

The table lists this clonotype with a count of one. Germline and junction disagree at one end, which may indicate a read error. The chain carries TRBV27 and TRBJ1-2; a possible D gene is TRBD1 (5 bases). There are 15 residues in the CDR3. CDR1 is MNHEY and CDR2 is SMNVEV in the germline V gene (reference sequence). CDR3 sequence (DNA): TGTGCCAGTAGTTTATTCGGGGCTGCTAACTATGGCTACACCTTC. Translating it yields CASSLFGAANYGYTF.

This chain joins TRBV4-1 and TRBJ2-3; 7 bases are a match to TRBD1. The germline V gene has CDR1 MGHRA and CDR2 YSYEKL. J was trimmed by 2 bases and V by 0 bases; bases with no gene match: 2. The CDR3 consists of 15 residues. In DNA, the CDR3 is TGCGCCAGCAGCCAAGAAGACAGGGTCACAGATACGCAGTATTTT. It translates to CASSQEDRVTDTQYF.

This clonotype was found many times. J is TRBJ2-3 and V is TRBV7-2; tentatively, D is TRBD2 (7 bases). Germline lookup yields CDR1 SGHTA and CDR2 FQGNSA. V lost 5 bases, J lost 6 bases, and 12 bases lay in between. CDR3 length: 13 residues. CDR3 in amino acids: CASSQRGGDTQYF. CDR3 bases: TGTGCCAGCAGCCAGAGGGGGGGTGATACGCAGTATTTT.

This clonotype has more than one count but fewer than ten. V is TRBV28 and J is TRBJ2-5, with 8 nucleotides matching TRBD1. With 2 bases clipped from V and 2 bases from J, the junction kept 10 bases outside the gene matches. Germline V gene sequence: CDR1 MDHEN, CDR2 SYDVKM. CDR3 length: 17 residues. CDR3 sequence (DNA): TGTGCCAGCAGTTTACCGATTGCGACAGGGGATCAAGAGACCCAGTACTTC. This gives the protein CASSLPIATGDQETQYF.

The chain recombines TRBV7-2 with TRBJ2-3; 8 bases align to TRBD2. V trimming: 3 bases; J trimming: 3 bases; junction bases outside the gene matches: 5. The CDR3 is 15 residues long. Per the germline V gene, CDR1 is SGHTA and CDR2 is FQGNSA. DNA of the CDR3: TGTGCCAGCAGCTTGAGACTAGCGCGTACAGATACGCAGTATTTT. Translated: CASSLRLARTDTQYF.

The table lists this clonotype with many counts. V gene TRBV20-1 combines with J gene TRBJ1-1, with TRBD1 matching 7 bases. Germline-derived CDR1 and CDR2 are DFQATT and SNEGSKA (reference sequence). The CDR3 contains 13 residues. V was clipped by 5 bases and J by 4 bases; unmatched bases: 7. CDR3 region: CSAPQGEGTEAFF. The DNA for the CDR3 is TGCAGTGCTCCTCAGGGGGAAGGCACTGAAGCTTTCTTT.

The sample holds one count of this clonotype. J is TRBJ2-7 and V is TRBV28; no firm D call. CDR3 length: 17 amino acids. Trimming shortened V by 2 bases and J by 0 bases, and 17 bases separated the two germline ends. Germline-derived CDR1 and CDR2 are MDHEN and SYDVKM. The CDR3 nucleotides are TGTGCCAGCAGTTTAGATCTAGAGACATTCGACTCCTACGAGCAGTACTTC. Its protein is CASSLDLETFDSYEQYF.

V and J are TRBV24-1 and TRBJ1-5, with D unresolved. CDR1 and CDR2 (germline): KGHDR, SFDVKD. V dropped 1 base and J dropped 6 bases, with 15 bases sitting between them. The CDR3 consists of 16 residues. The CDR3 bases are TGTGCCACCAGTGATTTCCCGACGGGCAGGACTCAGCCCCAGCATTTT. Its protein product is CATSDFPTGRTQPQHF.

This clonotype was detected only a few times. J is TRBJ2-5 and V is TRBV11-2; D is uncertain. The V end lost 5 bases, the J end lost 3 bases, and 13 bases lay between the germline ends. The CDR3 spans 14 residues. From germline, CDR1 is SGHAT and CDR2 FQNNGV. The CDR3 protein is CASSPMASKETQYF. For the CDR3, the DNA is TGTGCCAGCAGCCCAATGGCTAGTAAAGAGACCCAGTACTTC.

This chain joins TRBV5-5 and TRBJ2-7; 7 bases are shared with TRBD2. The V segment lost 2 bases and the J segment 5 bases; nucleotides outside the gene matches: 13. The CDR3 sequence is 16 residues long. Germline V CDR1 and CDR2: SGHKS, YYEKEE (reference sequence). Here the CDR3 reads CASSFRPGEGQNEQYF. DNA for the CDR3: TGTGCCAGCAGCTTCCGCCCGGGGGAGGGCCAGAACGAGCAGTACTTC. Full variable domain (outside the CDR3, taken from reference TRBV5-5 and TRBJ2-7): DAGVTQSPTHLIKTRGQQVTLRCSPISGHKSVSWYQQVLGQGPQFIFQYYEKEERGRGNFPDRFSARQFPNYSSELNVNALLLGDSALYLCASSFRPGEGQNEQYFGPGTRLTVT.

Comments on this clonotype: A much larger clone lies a single base off, so this may be a read error. The rearrangement joins TRBV20-1 to TRBJ2-1, with a tentative D call TRBD2 (6 bases). This CDR3 has 14 amino acids. V shed 0 bases and J shed 12 bases, with 18 bases lying between them. Germline CDR1 DFQATT, CDR2 SNEGSKA (reference sequence). CDR3 region: CSARDRRTKVLQFF. The CDR3 bases are TGCAGTGCTAGAGATCGGAGGACTAAGGTCCTGCAGTTCTTC.

The CDR3 region is CASSAGTTTYNEQFF. The CDR3 nucleotides are TGTGCCAGCAGTGCCGGGACTACAACCTACAATGAGCAGTTCTTC. The V and J genes are TRBV6-1 and TRBJ2-1; 7 nucleotides agree with TRBD2. The CDR3 length is 15 residues. Per the germline V gene, CDR1 is MNHNS and CDR2 is SASEGT. Trimming took 4 bases from V and 2 from J; bases not matched to a gene: 5.

With respect to this clonotype: A much larger clone sits a single nucleotide away, making a read error possible. The chain recombines TRBV28 with TRBJ2-5, with TRBD1 matching 8 bases. This CDR3 contains 14 residues. The V gene's germline CDR1 is MDHEN and CDR2 SYDVKM. This CDR3 is CASNTRQGPGTRYF. The CDR3 nucleotides read TGTGCCAGCAACACCCGACAGGGGCCGGGGACCCGGTACTTC. The full variable domain, with the rest looked up from reference TRBV28 and TRBJ2-5, is DVKVTQSSRYLVKRTGEKVFLECVQDMDHENMFWYRQDPGLGLRLIYFSYDVKMKEKGDIPEGYSVSREKKERFSLILESASTNQTSMYLCASNTRQGPGTRYFGPGTRLLVL.

The table lists this clonotype with a few counts. The rearrangement joins TRBV2 to TRBJ2-7; D unresolved. Trimming took off 10 bases at V and 0 bases at J, with 10 bases between the two ends. Per the germline V gene, CDR1 is SNHLY and CDR2 is FYNNEI. The CDR3 length is 12 residues. CDR3 region: CAISRFSYEQYF. Written as DNA, the CDR3 is TGTGCCATCTCCAGATTCTCCTACGAGCAGTACTTC.

Of note for this clonotype: This may stem from a read error, because a much larger clone lies one nucleotide away. The chain carries TRBV20-1 and TRBJ1-1, with D maybe TRBD1 (5 bases). This CDR3 spans 12 amino acids. Germline V gene sequence: CDR1 DFQATT, CDR2 SNEGSKA (reference sequence). The chain's CDR3 is CSARGGDTEALF. The DNA for the CDR3 is TGCAGTGCTAGGGGGGGAGACACTGAAGCTCTCTTT.

The chain is built from TRBV6-2 or TRBV6-3 and TRBJ2-1; D is ambiguous. Germline V lookup: CDR1 MNHEY, CDR2 SVGEGT. The CDR3 is 13 residues long. Trimming left V 10 bases short and J 7 bases short, with 17 bases between. Here the CDR3 reads CAIVVAPGNEQFF. The CDR3 nucleotides are TGTGCCATCGTCGTGGCCCCTGGTAATGAGCAGTTCTTC.

The sample holds a few counts of this clonotype. The chain joins TRBV12-3 or TRBV12-4 to TRBJ1-1; 9 bases match TRBD1. V was pared by 6 bases and J by 1 base, with 12 bases of the junction left unmatched. This CDR3 is built from 17 residues. CDR3 nucleotides: TGTGCCAGCAGCCGGAATGGACAGGGGACTGGGAACACTGAAGCTTTCTTT. It specifies CASSRNGQGTGNTEAFF.

The rearrangement links TRBV14 to TRBJ2-5, with D perhaps being TRBD1 or TRBD2 (5 bases each). This CDR3 comprises 16 residues. Germline lookup yields CDR1 SGHDN and CDR2 FVKESK. V was shortened by 3 bases and J by 2 bases, with 16 bases between the two germline ends. CDR3 nucleotide sequence: TGTGCCAGCAGCCAGCCTGGACTCCGACAGCAAGAGACCCAGTACTTC. Its translation is CASSQPGLRQQETQYF.

In its sample, this clonotype was seen many times. J is TRBJ2-5 and V is TRBV6-2 or TRBV6-3; unclear D gene. Germline V CDR1 and CDR2: MNHEY, SVGEGT. The CDR3 is 15 residues long. The V end was cut by 6 bases, the J end by 4 bases, with 18 bases between. The CDR3 coding sequence is TGTGCCAGCAGGTCCGACAAGGTTATCCGAGAGACCCAGTACTTC. As protein: CASRSDKVIRETQYF.